These 30 T cell receptor beta chains originate from one sample sequenced in a study of cytomegalovirus exposure and HLA in healthy donors (dated by TCRdb to about 2017). The library was produced with the immunoSEQ multiplex PCR assay. For the multiplex PCR, a mixture combining 60 forward primers for TCR Vbeta segments and 13 reverse primers for TCR Jbeta segments was used. TCRdb's version of the immuneACCESS table is confined to in-frame rearrangements and falls short of the full clone set. An unresolved V gene accounts for under half of the shortfall where checked; the remainder is of unknown origin. The table kept for this sample lists 65,000 to 85,000 clones. The top ten hold roughly 2.3% of the sample. The sample taken for sequencing was PBMCs. The receptors originated from a female donor in good health and CMV-seropositive.

The chain recombines TRBV6-4 with TRBJ2-3, with 8 bases identical to TRBD2. This CDR3 contains 15 residues. V lost 4 bases and J lost 4; bases outside the gene matches: 7. The germline V gene has CDR1 MRHNA and CDR2 SNTAGT. CDR3 DNA sequence: TGTGCCAGCAGTGGTGGAGCGGGGGAGTCAGATACGCAGTATTTT. It is translated as CASSGGAGESDTQYF.

This chain links TRBV9 with TRBJ2-7, with 9 bases that match TRBD1. Unmatched junction bases numbered 6, after V lost 1 base and J lost 7 bases. The CDR3 is 14 amino acids. Germline loops: CDR1 SGDLS, CDR2 YYNGEE. For the CDR3, the DNA is TGTGCCAGCAGCGTAACAGGGGGCGCGGGGGAGCAGTACTTC. Amino acid sequence: CASSVTGGAGEQYF.

This chain connects TRBV29-1 to TRBJ2-1; D not certain. Germline CDR1 is SQVTM and CDR2 is ANQGSEA. The CDR3 is made up of 12 amino acids. V was pared by 7 bases and J by 2 bases, with 9 bases between. The CDR3 region has the DNA TGCAGCGCAACAACGCCCTACAATGAGCAGTTCTTC. It translates to CSATTPYNEQFF.

V usage is TRBV5-1 and J usage is TRBJ1-6, with unresolved D. CDR1 and CDR2 (germline): SGHRS, YFSETQ. V was pared by 2 bases and J by 7 bases, with 16 bases between. The CDR3 covers 16 residues. In nucleotides, the CDR3 is TGCGCCAGCAGCTTATTTTCGGGTTTCGGGAATTCACCCCTCCACTTT. The encoded protein is CASSLFSGFGNSPLHF.

The V and J genes are TRBV28 and TRBJ1-5; 7 bases are shared with TRBD1. Germline V gene lookup returns CDR1 MDHEN and CDR2 SYDVKM. V gave up 10 bases and J gave up 3 bases; unmatched junction bases: 6. This CDR3 comprises 13 residues. CDR3 in amino acids: CATNDRDNQPQHF. As DNA, the CDR3 is TGTGCCACCAACGACAGGGACAATCAGCCCCAGCATTTT.

This rearrangement joins TRBV5-1 to TRBJ1-1; the D gene is possibly TRBD1 (5 bases). The CDR3 is made up of 12 amino acids. Germline-derived CDR1 and CDR2 are SGHRS and YFSETQ. The V end was cut by 0 bases, the J end by 8 bases, with 8 bases between. The chain's CDR3 is CASSLEGPEAFF. The CDR3 DNA follows: TGCGCCAGCAGCTTGGAGGGGCCCGAAGCTTTCTTT.

The chain joins TRBV10-3 to TRBJ2-2, with 11 bases that match TRBD2. With V trimmed by 10 bases and J by 4 bases, 5 bases remained unmatched. Germline V lookup: CDR1 ENHRY, CDR2 SYGVKD. The CDR3 runs to 14 residues. The chain's CDR3 is CATLAGGITGELFF. CDR3 bases: TGTGCCACCCTAGCGGGAGGCATCACCGGGGAGCTGTTTTTT.

V usage is TRBV29-1 and J usage is TRBJ1-1, with a tentative D call TRBD1 (5 bases). From germline, CDR1 is SQVTM and CDR2 ANQGSEA. CDR3 length: 12 residues. The germline V and J ends were trimmed by 5 bases and 0 bases, with 7 bases remaining between them. The CDR3 DNA reads TGCAGCGTTAAGGGGATGAACACTGAAGCTTTCTTT. The encoded protein is CSVKGMNTEAFF.

The CDR3, as DNA: TGCAGCGTTGCGCCCAGGGGTAGCACTGAAGCTTTCTTT. Translating it yields CSVAPRGSTEAFF. J is TRBJ1-1 and V is TRBV29-1; D might be TRBD1 (6 bases). In germline, CDR1 is SQVTM, CDR2 ANQGSEA. CDR3 length equals 13 residues. V gave up 4 bases and J gave up 4 bases, with 13 bases separating them.

This chain links TRBV29-1 with TRBJ2-1; TRBD2 agrees at 8 bases. After removal of 1 base from V and 8 bases from J, the junction contained 7 bases not matched to a gene. CDR1 and CDR2 from the germline V gene are SQVTM and ANQGSEA. There are 14 residues in the CDR3. The CDR3 is CSVEGVAGSDEQFF. The DNA of the CDR3 is TGCAGCGTTGAAGGGGTAGCGGGATCGGATGAGCAGTTCTTC.

The rearrangement uses TRBV15 and TRBJ2-7; 7 bases agree with TRBD1. The CDR3 sequence is 14 residues long. V trimming: 3 bases; J trimming: 0 bases; junction bases outside the gene matches: 2. Germline-derived CDR1 and CDR2 are LNHNV and YYDKDF (reference sequence). Written as DNA, the CDR3 is TGTGCCACCAGCAGGGGGACAGACTCCTACGAGCAGTACTTC. This codes for CATSRGTDSYEQYF.

The rearrangement joins TRBV4-3 to TRBJ2-1, with TRBD2 identical over 7 bases. There are 17 residues in the CDR3. The trim removed 1 base at V and 0 bases at J, leaving 6 bases unmatched. Germline V lookup: CDR1 LGHNA, CDR2 YSLEER. CDR3 loop: CASSQGEGRGSYNEQFF. The CDR3 DNA sequence: TGCGCCAGCAGCCAAGGGGAGGGCCGCGGCTCCTACAATGAGCAGTTCTTC.

V usage is TRBV6-6 and J usage is TRBJ1-4; no firm D call. The V gene's germline CDR1 is MNHNY and CDR2 SVGAGI (reference sequence). V was clipped by 6 bases and J by 5 bases, with 10 bases between them. The CDR3 spans 13 residues. The CDR3 spells CASRPRLNEKLFF. The CDR3 region has the DNA TGTGCCAGCAGACCCCGACTGAATGAAAAACTGTTTTTT.

The CDR3 DNA is TGTGCCAGCTCACCCGGACAGGGGATGACCTACGAGCAGTACTTC. It yields the protein CASSPGQGMTYEQYF. The rearrangement links TRBV18 to TRBJ2-7; 9 positions match TRBD1. Germline CDR1 and CDR2: KGHSH and LQKENI. Trimming cost V 3 bases and J 2 bases; bases outside gene matches: 5. The CDR3 length is 15 residues.

The rearrangement joins TRBV5-1 to TRBJ2-3, with D uncertain. From germline, CDR1 is SGHRS and CDR2 YFSETQ. V gave up 4 bases and J gave up 5 bases, with 14 bases separating them. The CDR3 has 14 residues. In DNA form, the CDR3 reads TGCGCCAGCAGCCTAGAGACCGGCAAAGATACGCAGTATTTT. It codes for CASSLETGKDTQYF.

The CDR3 loop is CASSFARGSGNTIYF. In nucleotides, the CDR3 is TGTGCCAGCAGTTTTGCACGGGGCTCTGGAAACACCATATATTTT. V usage is TRBV28 and J usage is TRBJ1-3; D is uncertain. CDR3 length: 15 amino acids. CDR1 is MDHEN and CDR2 is SYDVKM in the germline V gene. Trimming shortened V by 3 bases and J by 0 bases, and 9 bases separated the two germline ends. Based on the CDR3 plus reference TRBV28 and TRBJ1-3, the full variable domain is DVKVTQSSRYLVKRTGEKVFLECVQDMDHENMFWYRQDPGLGLRLIYFSYDVKMKEKGDIPEGYSVSREKKERFSLILESASTNQTSMYLCASSFARGSGNTIYFGEGSWLTVV.

The chain's CDR3 is CASSHPTGAYEQYF. CDR3 sequence (DNA): TGCGCCAGCAGCCACCCAACAGGCGCCTACGAGCAGTACTTC. The chain recombines TRBV4-1 with TRBJ2-7, with D possibly being TRBD1 (5 bases). CDR3 size: 14 residues. Trimming shortened V by 3 bases and J by 2 bases, and 11 bases separated the two germline ends. Germline loops: CDR1 MGHRA, CDR2 YSYEKL.

The chain carries TRBV15 and TRBJ2-6; D unclear. CDR1 is LNHNV and CDR2 is YYDKDF in the germline V gene (reference sequence). The CDR3 covers 15 residues. V gave up 7 bases and J gave up 0 bases, with 10 bases separating them. The CDR3 spells CATTPDVSGANVLTF. CDR3 nucleotide sequence: TGTGCCACCACCCCAGATGTCTCTGGGGCCAACGTCCTGACTTTC.

CDR3 nucleotide sequence: TGCAGTGCTAGGTACAACTACGAGCAGTACTTC. Amino acid sequence: CSARYNYEQYF. This chain uses TRBV20-1 with TRBJ2-5, with D hard to call. The J call may be mistaken, given a closer DNA end match to TRBJ2-7. Germline CDR1 and CDR2: DFQATT and SNEGSKA (reference sequence). The CDR3 has 11 amino acids.

This sequence joins TRBV9 and TRBJ2-3, with D hard to call. V lost 6 bases to trimming and J lost 2 bases, with 10 bases between them. Germline values: CDR1 SGDLS, CDR2 YYNGEE. The CDR3 is 13 amino acids. The CDR3: CASNSVFTDTQYF. CDR3 nucleotide sequence: TGTGCCAGCAATTCGGTATTCACAGATACGCAGTATTTT.

The V call is TRBV4-3, the J call TRBJ1-6; 9 bases agree with TRBD1. CDR3 length: 15 residues. Germline assignment: CDR1 LGHNA and CDR2 YSLEER. J was trimmed by 11 bases and V by 1 base; bases with no gene match: 6. The CDR3 sequence: CASSQGDRVLTPLHF. CDR3 bases: TGCGCCAGCAGCCAAGGGGACAGGGTCTTGACACCCCTCCACTTT.

The chain joins TRBV5-4 to TRBJ2-7; 8 nucleotides line up with TRBD1. The V gene's germline CDR1 is SGHNT and CDR2 YYREEE (reference sequence). The CDR3 loop spans 17 amino acids. Germline trimming cut 3 bases from V and 3 bases from J; bases unmatched to any gene: 14. The CDR3 nucleotides are TGTGCCAGCAGCTCCATTGGACAGGGCATTATTAGCTACGAGCAGTACTTC. It translates to CASSSIGQGIISYEQYF.

This chain joins TRBV28 and TRBJ1-4; tentatively, D is TRBD1 (5 bases). The V end was cut by 4 bases, the J end by 7 bases, with 16 bases between. The CDR3 spans 15 residues. The germline gives CDR1 MDHEN, CDR2 SYDVKM. The CDR3 coding sequence is TGTGCCAGCAGTTCCTCAGGGTCACCTGCTGAAAAACTGTTTTTT. This translates into CASSSSGSPAEKLFF.

The chain couples TRBV25-1 to TRBJ1-4; no clear D. The V end lost 5 bases, the J end lost 7 bases, and 8 bases lay between the germline ends. The CDR3 covers 12 residues. Germline CDR1 reads MGHDK; CDR2 reads SYGVNS. This CDR3 is CASSPSSEKLFF. The CDR3 region has the DNA TGTGCCAGCAGTCCTAGTAGTGAAAAACTGTTTTTT. Combining the CDR3 with reference TRBV25-1 and TRBJ1-4 gives the whole variable domain EADIYQTPRYLVIGTGKKITLECSQTMGHDKMYWYQQDPGMELHLIHYSYGVNSTEKGDLSSESTVSRIRTEHFPLTLESARPSHTSQYLCASSPSSEKLFFGSGTQLSVL.

The chain uses TRBV6-5 and TRBJ2-7; a possible D gene is TRBD2 (5 bases). Germline CDR1 is MNHEY and CDR2 is SVGAGI. CDR3 length: 14 amino acids. The V and J ends lost 3 bases and 0 bases respectively, with 9 bases between them. The CDR3 spells CASSYSGNSYEQYF. The CDR3 coding sequence is TGTGCCAGCAGTTATTCGGGGAACTCCTACGAGCAGTACTTC.

The chain carries TRBV5-5 and TRBJ2-7; tentatively, D is TRBD1 (6 bases). Germline assignment: CDR1 SGHKS and CDR2 YYEKEE (reference sequence). The length of the CDR3 is 11 residues. The V and J ends lost 3 bases and 9 bases respectively, with 10 bases between them. DNA for the CDR3: TGTGCCAGCAGCTACTCAGGGGCGCAGTACTTC. Translated, it gives CASSYSGAQYF. The full variable domain, its missing parts supplied by reference TRBV5-5 and TRBJ2-7, is DAGVTQSPTHLIKTRGQQVTLRCSPISGHKSVSWYQQVLGQGPQFIFQYYEKEERGRGNFPDRFSARQFPNYSSELNVNALLLGDSALYLCASSYSGAQYFGPGTRLTVT.

Worth noting for this clone: A junction end diverges from the germline sequence, so it may reflect a read error. CDR3 residues: CASRENEADLGSPLHF. The CDR3 nucleotides are TGTGCCAGCAGAGAAAATGAGGCAGATCTTGGTTCACCCCTACACTTT. The chain carries TRBV6-1 and TRBJ1-6; D call uncertain. CDR1 and CDR2 (germline): MNHNS, SASEGT. CDR3 length equals 16 residues.

The chain carries TRBV6-6 and TRBJ2-4; perhaps TRBD1 as D (6 bases). The CDR3 covers 16 residues. Germline CDR1 is MNHNY and CDR2 is SVGAGI (reference sequence). V lost 6 bases to trimming and J lost 0 bases, with 15 bases between them. The CDR3 DNA reads TGTGCCAGCAGCCCCGGGACAATTCAAGCCAAAAACATTCAGTACTTC. Protein: CASSPGTIQAKNIQYF.

The gene calls are TRBV4-3 and TRBJ2-5; 8 bases map to TRBD1. Trimming at V came to 5 bases and at J to 2 bases, leaving 4 bases not matched to a gene. Germline-derived CDR1 and CDR2 are LGHNA and YSLEER. This CDR3 contains 14 residues. The CDR3 protein is CASSSQGGQETQYF. The CDR3 coding sequence is TGCGCCAGCAGCTCACAGGGGGGACAAGAGACCCAGTACTTC.

The chain joins TRBV11-2 to TRBJ2-7; D gene unclear. The CDR3 covers 15 residues. Germline-derived CDR1 and CDR2 are SGHAT and FQNNGV. Trimming removed 1 base from V and 4 bases from J, with 14 bases in between. The CDR3 DNA follows: TGTGCCAGCAGCTTAGGGCTGGGCCCCCCGTACGAGCAGTACTTC. This encodes CASSLGLGPPYEQYF. Based on the CDR3 plus reference TRBV11-2 and TRBJ2-7, the full variable domain is EAGVAQSPRYKIIEKRQSVAFWCNPISGHATLYWYQQILGQGPKLLIQFQNNGVVDDSQLPKDRFSAERLKGVDSTLKIQPAKLEDSAVYLCASSLGLGPPYEQYFGPGTRLTVT.